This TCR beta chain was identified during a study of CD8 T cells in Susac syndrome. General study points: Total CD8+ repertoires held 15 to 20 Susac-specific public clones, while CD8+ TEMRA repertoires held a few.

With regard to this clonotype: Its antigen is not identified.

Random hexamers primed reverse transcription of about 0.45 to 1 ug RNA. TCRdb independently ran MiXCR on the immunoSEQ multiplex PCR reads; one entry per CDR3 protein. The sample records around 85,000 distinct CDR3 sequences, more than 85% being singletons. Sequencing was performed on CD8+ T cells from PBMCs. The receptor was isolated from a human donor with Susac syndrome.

Written as DNA, the CDR3 is TGTGCCAGCAGCGTAGACGTCGGGGCCTACAATGAGCAGTTCTTC. Its protein product is CASSVDVGAYNEQFF. The J gene is TRBJ2-1, the V gene TRBV9; the D gene is possibly TRBD2 (5 bases). Germline V CDR1 and CDR2: SGDLS, YYNGEE. This CDR3 is 15 amino acids long. The ends were cut back, 0 bases at V and 2 bases at J, with 9 bases in the middle.